One and the same sample provided the 7 T cell receptor beta chains below, sequenced in a study of cytomegalovirus exposure and HLA in healthy donors. 60 Vbeta and 13 Jbeta primers were used in PCR. Sequencing was performed with immunoSEQ multiplex PCR; in TCRdb, only in-frame clones are kept and a portion is missing. The table records roughly 100,000 clones, approximately 78% of them present only once. Sequencing was done on a sample of PBMCs. Source of these receptors: a woman between 40 and 50 years old in good health and CMV-seronegative.

V gene TRBV19 combines with J gene TRBJ2-3; a weak D match, TRBD2 (5 bases). V shed 0 bases and J shed 1 base, with 17 bases lying between them. In germline, CDR1 is LNHDA, CDR2 SQIVND (reference sequence). This CDR3 contains 18 residues. CDR3 in DNA: TGTGCCAGTAGTATAGAAGGGAGAGGAGGCCTAGGCACAGATACGCAGTATTTT. It specifies CASSIEGRGGLGTDTQYF.

CDR3 in amino acids: CASSFRTGYTTEAFF. The CDR3 DNA reads as TGTGCCAGCAGCTTTCGGACAGGGTATACCACTGAAGCTTTCTTT. V gene TRBV7-9 combines with J gene TRBJ1-1; TRBD1 matches 8 bases. V shed 3 bases and J 4 bases; nucleotides not matched to a gene: 7. Germline V lookup: CDR1 SEHNR, CDR2 FQNEAQ (reference sequence). The CDR3 has 15 residues.

V is TRBV7-2 and J is TRBJ2-1, with D perhaps matching TRBD2 (5 bases). Trimming took off 5 bases at V and 8 bases at J, with 22 bases between the two ends. Germline V gene data show CDR1 as SGHTA and CDR2 as FQGNSA. This CDR3 is 16 amino acids long. DNA for the CDR3: TGTGCCAGCAGCCTCGGGCTAGCCCGAGGAATCGATGAGCAGTTCTTC. It encodes CASSLGLARGIDEQFF.

The genes are TRBV7-9 and TRBJ2-5; maybe TRBD2 (6 bases). CDR3 length: 14 amino acids. The V and J ends lost 5 bases and 5 bases respectively, with 15 bases between them. Germline V gene sequence: CDR1 SEHNR, CDR2 FQNEAQ (reference sequence). The CDR3 here is CASSPDGRMETQYF. The CDR3 DNA is TGTGCCAGCAGCCCGGACGGGAGAATGGAGACCCAGTACTTC.

The sample holds a few counts of this clone. The CDR3 DNA reads TGTGCCAGTAAGGGGGACAGGGACACCGGGGAGCTGTTTTTT. Translation gives CASKGDRDTGELFF. The chain combines TRBV19 with TRBJ2-2, with 9 bases identical to TRBD1. The J segment lost 3 bases and the V segment lost 7 bases, leaving 3 bases of the junction unmatched. Germline lookup yields CDR1 LNHDA and CDR2 SQIVND (reference sequence). CDR3 length: 14 amino acids.

This clone was found once. The J gene is TRBJ2-5, the V gene TRBV6-6; D is possibly TRBD1 (6 bases). Trimming removed 2 bases at V and 2 bases at J, with 9 bases between. Germline CDR1 is MNHNY and CDR2 is SVGAGI (reference sequence). The CDR3 loop spans 14 amino acids. CDR3 coding DNA: TGTGCCAGCAGTTACGACAGGAATCAAGAGACCCAGTACTTC. It is translated as CASSYDRNQETQYF.

The chain combines TRBV10-3 with TRBJ2-7; no definite D call. The CDR3 is made up of 14 amino acids. Germline CDR1 ENHRY, CDR2 SYGVKD. V lost 5 bases and J 0 bases, leaving 11 bases between the germline ends. In DNA form, the CDR3 reads TGTGCCATCAGTTTCGACACCAGCTCCTACGAGCAGTACTTC. It yields the protein CAISFDTSSYEQYF.